This T cell receptor (beta chain) emerged from a study of T cell repertoires in cytomegalovirus infection. The CDR3 totals 16 residues. With V trimmed by 1 base and J by 8 bases, 10 bases remained unmatched. CDR1 is SGHVS, CDR2 FNYEAQ, per germline. TCRdb used MiXCR to reprocess the reads, holding one entry per CDR3 protein. The sample includes approximately 990,000 distinct CDR3 sequences, about a third seen only once; the top ten take 11% to 15%. Worth noting for this clonotype: The antigen remains undetermined.

The sequenced sample was cultured CD8+ T cells from PBMCs, obtained from culture after CMV antigen stimulation. This chain uses TRBV7-6 with TRBJ1-2, with 10 bases identical to TRBD1. This sequence was found in a human donor in good health (CMV status not recorded). Some clones in this sample may be carry-over from other donors' samples. CDR3 loop: CASSLVSGGTGDGYTF. For the CDR3, the DNA is TGTGCCAGCAGCTTAGTGTCGGGTGGGACAGGGGACGGCTACACCTTC.